This T cell receptor beta chain was sequenced in a study of blood T cell repertoires in COVID-19. Study information: T cells, B-cell-depleted T cells, or PBMCs supplied cDNA or gDNA.

In germline, CDR1 is LGHDT, CDR2 YNNKEL (reference sequence). V dropped 3 bases and J dropped 0; count of bases not matched to a gene: 10. The CDR3 consists of 19 residues. The table came from immunoSEQ multiplex PCR; TCRdb's copy has only in-frame clones and leaves some out. This repertoire shows under 300,000 clones, less than 90% found once; its top ten account for about 5.9%. The sequenced sample consisted of peripheral blood. V and J are TRBV3-1 (or the pseudogene TRBV3-2) and TRBJ1-3; 11 bases agree with TRBD1. The receptor was derived from a man in his sixties with acute or convalescent COVID-19. As DNA, the CDR3 is TGTGCCAGCAGCCAGCGGACAGGGGGCAGGAAGAGCTCTGGAAACACCATATATTTT. Its translation: CASSQRTGGRKSSGNTIYF.